The entry below gives a single T cell receptor beta chain sequence along with its context. The antigen is not known. As to time point: cycle 4 day 1 (C4D1), after about 6 weeks of nivolumab. Every one of the patients relapsed after autologous stem cell transplantation (brentuximab vedotin exposure was variable). The protocol was immunoSEQ multiplex PCR, while the TCRdb copy is restricted to in-frame clones and leaves out a portion. This table holds about 92,000 clones, nearly 85% found once. This record belongs to a study of PD-1 blockade in classical Hodgkin lymphoma. Looking at the study overall: The patients were dosed with nivolumab 3 mg/kg, infused intravenously every 2 weeks.

Study-wide results and limits: By C4D1, diversity of CD4+ TCRs had risen significantly, whereas that of CD8+ TCRs had not. Nivolumab starters within 1 year of ASCT were excluded.

Per the germline V gene, CDR1 is SGHKS and CDR2 is YYEKEE (reference sequence). The germline V and J ends were trimmed by 6 bases and 3 bases, with 12 bases remaining between them. The CDR3 extends over 13 amino acids. This specimen was peripheral blood mononuclear cells (PBMCs), taken before the fourth cycle of nivolumab. The sequence came from a human donor with classical Hodgkin lymphoma. The chain recombines TRBV5-5 with TRBJ1-1; D gene uncertain. The CDR3 nucleotides are TGTGCCAGCAACCTAGGTCGCGACACTGAAGCTTTCTTT. This sequence encodes CASNLGRDTEAFF.